This T cell receptor (beta chain) was sequenced in a study of a mutant IDH1 vaccine in newly diagnosed glioma. Whole-study findings and limits: The vaccine induced immune responses, and these occurred in roughly 95% of patients. Top peripheral T cell clonotype shifts appeared unrelated to pseudoprogression.

Generated by immunoSEQ multiplex PCR, the TCRdb table keeps only in-frame clones and is missing some. This table holds around 60,000 clones, more than 75% found once. This CDR3 spans 14 amino acids. The V gene lost 8 bases and the J gene lost 4 bases, with 15 bases spanning the gap. The germline V gene has CDR1 SGHTA and CDR2 FQGNSA. This sample's time point: week 23, last vaccination. One vaccine dose held 300 ug of mutant IDH1 20-mer peptide and came with topical imiquimod. Remarks on this clone: Its antigen is as yet unknown.

Sequences were derived from PBMCs, sampled from a glioma patient whose treatment included an IDH1 peptide vaccine. This TCR was recovered from a man under 40 with glioma. The chain joins TRBV7-2 to TRBJ1-5; TRBD1 is a possible D gene (5 bases). The CDR3 DNA is TGTGCCAGCGCCCCGGACATCGCAAATCAGCCCCAGCATTTT. Its protein is CASAPDIANQPQHF.